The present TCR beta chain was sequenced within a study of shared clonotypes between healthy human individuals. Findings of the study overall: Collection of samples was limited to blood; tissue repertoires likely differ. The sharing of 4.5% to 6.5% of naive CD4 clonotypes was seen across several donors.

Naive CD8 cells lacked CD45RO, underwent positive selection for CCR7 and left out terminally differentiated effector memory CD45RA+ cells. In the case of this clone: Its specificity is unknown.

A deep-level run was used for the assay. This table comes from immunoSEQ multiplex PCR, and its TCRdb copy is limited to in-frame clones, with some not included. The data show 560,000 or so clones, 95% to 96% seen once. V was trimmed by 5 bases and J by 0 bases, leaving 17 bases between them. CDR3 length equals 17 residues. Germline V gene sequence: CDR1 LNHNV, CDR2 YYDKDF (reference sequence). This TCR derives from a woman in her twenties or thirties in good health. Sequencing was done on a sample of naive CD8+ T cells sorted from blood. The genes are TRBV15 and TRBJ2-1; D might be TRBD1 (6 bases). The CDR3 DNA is TGTGCCACCAGCGGTCCCGACAGGATAAGCTCCTACAATGAGCAGTTCTTC. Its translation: CATSGPDRISSYNEQFF.